The clone carrying this T cell receptor (beta chain) was observed a few times. The data were obtained in a study of blood T cell repertoires in COVID-19. Overall study: Samples taken during acute and convalescent COVID-19 were collected in the United States, Italy and Spain. PBMCs, B-cell-depleted T cells, or T cells were the source of the cDNA or gDNA that made up the material.

Trimming took off 2 bases at V and 5 bases at J, with 9 bases between the two ends. Germline CDR1 and CDR2: ENHRY and SYGVKD. The CDR3 spans 13 residues. Seattle researchers signed up patients amid active infection and tracked them longitudinally. The authors' processing: Estimation of nucleated cell counts was performed using reference gene primer amplification. Clones were read by immunoSEQ multiplex PCR, and TCRdb kept only the in-frame ones, dropping some. From that table come the V and J calls and clone size; the DNA was used to work out D and trimming. The sample yields about 60,000 clones, just under 75% seen once.

The TCR originated in a woman aged 70-85 years with COVID-19, enrolled during active disease. This rearrangement joins TRBV10-3 to TRBJ2-5, with TRBD2 as a possible D gene (5 bases). Sequenced input: peripheral blood. CDR3 region: CAISEPRAETQYF. In nucleotides, the CDR3 is TGTGCCATCAGTGAGCCGAGGGCTGAGACCCAGTACTTC.